This T cell receptor (beta chain) was sequenced for a study of vaccination effects on CD4 cells after COVID-19. Study overall: Two doses of either BNT162b2 or mRNA-1273 were given to each participant.

Peptide-pool stimulation followed by sequencing identified expanded antigen-specific CD4+ clonotypes in the ViraFEST assay. Culture lasted around eleven days before CD4+ T cell isolation. The healthy vaccine recipients, who had no prior SARS-CoV-2 infection, showed negative nucleocapsid antibodies. Wells containing approximately 2 million PBMC each were cultured with about 9.4 IU/ml IL-2 and approximately 10 ug/ml peptides. IL-2 medium was substituted for half the medium on days 3 and 7. Findings and caveats of the study: Marked clonal contraction was seen late after vaccination (in both infection- and vaccine-induced clones).

Assay used: immunoSEQ multiplex PCR; TCRdb lists only in-frame clones, some missing. In the table there are tens of thousands of clones, 65% to 70% of which are singletons. Germline values: CDR1 SGHRS, CDR2 YFSETQ. With 4 bases clipped from V and 3 bases from J, the junction kept 5 bases outside the gene matches. CDR3 size: 16 residues. In its sample, this clone was seen a few times. The antigen remains unidentified. The chain combines TRBV5-1 with TRBJ2-3; TRBD2 matches 13 bases. The source was CD4+ T cells from PBMCs cultured with HCoV-NL63 spike peptides, collected before COVID-19 vaccination. This receptor was obtained from a human donor who received a COVID-19 vaccine. The CDR3 DNA reads as TGCGCCAGCAGCGAAGGGACTAGCGGGGCAACAGATACGCAGTATTTT. The encoded protein is CASSEGTSGATDTQYF.